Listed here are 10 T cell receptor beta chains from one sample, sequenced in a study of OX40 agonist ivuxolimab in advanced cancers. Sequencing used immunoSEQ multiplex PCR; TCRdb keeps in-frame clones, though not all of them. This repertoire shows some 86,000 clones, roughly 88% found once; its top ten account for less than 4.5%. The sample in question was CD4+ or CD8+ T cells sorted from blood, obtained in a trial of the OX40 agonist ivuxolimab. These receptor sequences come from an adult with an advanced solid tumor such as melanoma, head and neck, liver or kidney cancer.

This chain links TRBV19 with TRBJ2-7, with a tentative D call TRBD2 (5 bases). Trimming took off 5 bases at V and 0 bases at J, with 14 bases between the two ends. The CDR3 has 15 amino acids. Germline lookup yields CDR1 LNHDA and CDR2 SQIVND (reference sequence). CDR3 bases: TGTGCCAGTAGTCGGTACAGCGGAAGCTCCTACGAGCAGTACTTC. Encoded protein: CASSRYSGSSYEQYF.

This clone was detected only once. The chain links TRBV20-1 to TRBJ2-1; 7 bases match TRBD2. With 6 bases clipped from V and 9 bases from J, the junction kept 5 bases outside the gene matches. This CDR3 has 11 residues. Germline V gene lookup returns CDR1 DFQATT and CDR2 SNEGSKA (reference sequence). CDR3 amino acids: CSANGRTEQFF. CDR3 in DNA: TGCAGTGCCAACGGGAGGACTGAGCAGTTCTTC.

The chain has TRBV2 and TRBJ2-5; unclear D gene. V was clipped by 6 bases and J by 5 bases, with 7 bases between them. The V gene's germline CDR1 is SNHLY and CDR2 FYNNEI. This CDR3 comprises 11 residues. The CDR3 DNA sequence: TGTGCCAGCAGGCTAGGGGAGACCCAGTACTTC. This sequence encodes CASRLGETQYF.

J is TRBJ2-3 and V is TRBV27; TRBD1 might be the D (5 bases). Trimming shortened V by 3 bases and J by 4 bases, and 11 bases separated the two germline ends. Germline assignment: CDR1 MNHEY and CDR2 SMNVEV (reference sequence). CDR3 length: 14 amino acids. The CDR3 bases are TGTGCCAGCAGTTTCGGCAGGGTCTCAGATACGCAGTATTTT. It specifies CASSFGRVSDTQYF.

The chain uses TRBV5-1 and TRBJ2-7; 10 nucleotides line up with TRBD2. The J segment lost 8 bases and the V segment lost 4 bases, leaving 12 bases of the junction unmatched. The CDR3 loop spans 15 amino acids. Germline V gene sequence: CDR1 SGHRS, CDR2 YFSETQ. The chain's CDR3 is CASSALLAGSSQQYF. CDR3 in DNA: TGCGCCAGCAGCGCCCTACTAGCGGGATCCTCCCAGCAGTACTTC.

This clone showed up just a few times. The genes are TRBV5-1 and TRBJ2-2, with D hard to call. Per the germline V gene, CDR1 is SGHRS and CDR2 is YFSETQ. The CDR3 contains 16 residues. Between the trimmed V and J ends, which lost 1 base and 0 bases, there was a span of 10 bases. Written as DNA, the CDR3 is TGCGCCAGCAGCTTGTTCCCGGGCGCGAACACCGGGGAGCTGTTTTTT. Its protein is CASSLFPGANTGELFF. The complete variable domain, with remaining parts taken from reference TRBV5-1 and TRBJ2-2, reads KAGVTQTPRYLIKTRGQQVTLSCSPISGHRSVSWYQQTPGQGLQFLFEYFSETQRNKGNFPGRFSGRQFSNSRSEMNVSTLELGDSALYLCASSLFPGANTGELFFGEGSRLTVL.

The CDR3 spells CAWSVLGGGGQGIGEQFF. The CDR3 DNA reads TGTGCCTGGAGTGTACTTGGTGGGGGGGGACAGGGAATAGGTGAGCAGTTCTTC. V gene TRBV30 combines with J gene TRBJ2-1; 9 nucleotides line up with TRBD1. Germline loops: CDR1 GTSNPN, CDR2 SVGIG (reference sequence). The V gene end was trimmed by 0 bases and the J gene end by 9 bases; junction bases not matched to a gene: 18. There are 18 residues in the CDR3.

The CDR3 here is CAWSGDGGGTDTQYF. CDR3 coding DNA: TGTGCCTGGTCGGGAGATGGGGGGGGCACAGATACGCAGTATTTT. The chain employs TRBV30 and TRBJ2-3; TRBD2 agrees at 7 bases. There are 15 residues in the CDR3. Germline loops: CDR1 GTSNPN, CDR2 SVGIG (reference sequence). V gave up 5 bases and J gave up 1 base; unmatched junction bases: 9.

The CDR3 spells CASSLRKRVGYTF. In DNA form, the CDR3 reads TGTGCCAGCAGTCTGAGGAAGAGGGTAGGCTACACCTTC. This chain links TRBV28 with TRBJ1-2; D gene ambiguous. The V end lost 5 bases, the J end lost 8 bases, and 15 bases lay between the germline ends. Per germline, CDR1 MDHEN and CDR2 SYDVKM. This CDR3 comprises 13 residues.

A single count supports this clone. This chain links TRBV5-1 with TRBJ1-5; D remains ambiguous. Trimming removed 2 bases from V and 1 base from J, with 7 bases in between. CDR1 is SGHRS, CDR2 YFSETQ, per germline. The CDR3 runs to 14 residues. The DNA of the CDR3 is TGCGCCAGCAGCTTTGGCGGAAGCAATCAGCCCCAGCATTTT. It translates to CASSFGGSNQPQHF.